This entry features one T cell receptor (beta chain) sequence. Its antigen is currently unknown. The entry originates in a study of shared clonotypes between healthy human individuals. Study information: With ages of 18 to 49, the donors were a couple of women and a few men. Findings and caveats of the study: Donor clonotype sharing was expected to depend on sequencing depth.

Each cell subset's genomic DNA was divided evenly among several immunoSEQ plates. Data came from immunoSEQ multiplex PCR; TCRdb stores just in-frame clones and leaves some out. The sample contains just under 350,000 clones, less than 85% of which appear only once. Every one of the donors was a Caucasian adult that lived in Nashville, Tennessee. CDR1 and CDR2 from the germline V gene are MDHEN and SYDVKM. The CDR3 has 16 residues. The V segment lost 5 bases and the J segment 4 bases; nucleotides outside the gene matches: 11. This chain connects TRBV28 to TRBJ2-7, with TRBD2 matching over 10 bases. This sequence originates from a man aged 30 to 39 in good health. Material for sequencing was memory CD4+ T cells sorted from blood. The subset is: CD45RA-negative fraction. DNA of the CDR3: TGTGCCAGCAGTCCTAGTCAAGCGGGAGGGCGATACGAGCAGTACTTC. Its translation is CASSPSQAGGRYEQYF. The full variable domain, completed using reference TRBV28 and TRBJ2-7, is DVKVTQSSRYLVKRTGEKVFLECVQDMDHENMFWYRQDPGLGLRLIYFSYDVKMKEKGDIPEGYSVSREKKERFSLILESASTNQTSMYLCASSPSQAGGRYEQYFGPGTRLTVT.